Presented here are 14 T cell receptor beta chains from one specimen sequenced in a study of CD8 T cells in Susac syndrome. With random hexamers, 0.5 to 1 ug RNA was reverse transcribed. TCRdb re-analysed the immunoSEQ multiplex PCR reads in MiXCR, keeping a single row per CDR3 protein. The sample has about 150,000 distinct CDR3 sequences, around 96% seen once. The sample was CD8+ T cells from PBMCs. The source is a human donor with multiple sclerosis.

This chain joins TRBV27 and TRBJ1-1; TRBD1 matches at 8 bases. This CDR3 has 16 amino acids. After removal of 5 bases from V and 2 bases from J, the junction contained 10 bases not matched to a gene. The V gene's germline CDR1 is MNHEY and CDR2 SMNVEV (reference sequence). Here the CDR3 reads CASSPSTGQVNTEAFF. In DNA, the CDR3 is TGTGCCAGCAGTCCTAGCACGGGACAGGTAAACACTGAAGCTTTCTTT.

This clonotype has only one observation. The rearrangement links TRBV4-1 to TRBJ2-3, with D perhaps assigned TRBD1 or TRBD2 (5 bases each). The CDR3 covers 18 residues. V gave up 4 bases and J gave up 2 bases, with 22 bases separating them. Germline loops: CDR1 MGHRA, CDR2 YSYEKL. CDR3 sequence reads: CASSPPPGRRSSTDTQYF. CDR3 nucleotide sequence: TGCGCCAGCAGCCCTCCCCCGGGACGGAGATCTTCCACAGATACGCAGTATTTT.

This chain joins TRBV15 and TRBJ1-5; D perhaps matches TRBD1 (6 bases). This CDR3 is 14 amino acids long. Germline V lookup: CDR1 LNHNV, CDR2 YYDKDF (reference sequence). Trimming shortened V by 3 bases and J by 8 bases, and 14 bases separated the two germline ends. CDR3 nucleotides: TGTGCCACCAGCAGGGTACAGGGCAGGGAGCCCCAGCATTTT. Its translation: CATSRVQGREPQHF. Complete variable domain (other parts from reference TRBV15 and TRBJ1-5): DAMVIQNPRYQVTQFGKPVTLSCSQTLNHNVMYWYQQKSSQAPKLLFHYYDKDFNNEADTPDNFQSRRPNTSFCFLDIRSPGLGDTAMYLCATSRVQGREPQHFGDGTRLSIL.

The rearrangement uses TRBV4-2 and TRBJ2-1, with 8 bases that match TRBD2. The trim removed 0 bases at V and 2 bases at J, leaving 0 bases unmatched. The CDR3 extends over 15 amino acids. Germline assignment: CDR1 LGHNA and CDR2 YNFKEQ. The CDR3 protein is CASSQDGGAYNEQFF. The CDR3 DNA is TGTGCCAGCAGCCAAGACGGGGGGGCCTACAATGAGCAGTTCTTC.

The rearrangement links TRBV7-9 to TRBJ2-1; 10 nucleotides agree with TRBD2. Losses at the gene ends were 2 bases for V and 8 bases for J; bases not matched to a gene: 6. Germline assignment: CDR1 SEHNR and CDR2 FQNEAQ (reference sequence). The CDR3 is made up of 15 amino acids. CDR3 DNA: TGTGCCAGCAGCTTAAGCGGGGGGGCTTTTCATGAGCAGTTCTTC. Translation gives CASSLSGGAFHEQFF.

The genes are TRBV5-1 and TRBJ1-1, with 9 bases lining up with TRBD1. V shed 5 bases and J 2 bases; nucleotides not matched to a gene: 4. The CDR3 is made up of 14 amino acids. In germline, CDR1 is SGHRS, CDR2 YFSETQ. CDR3 bases: TGCGCCAGCAGGTCAACAGGGGGCAACACTGAAGCTTTCTTT. It translates to CASRSTGGNTEAFF.

This rearrangement joins TRBV10-3 to TRBJ1-6; D remains ambiguous. CDR3 length: 16 residues. The germline V and J ends were trimmed by 3 bases and 14 bases, with 23 bases remaining between them. CDR1 is ENHRY and CDR2 is SYGVKD in the germline V gene. The DNA of the CDR3 is TGTGCCATCAGTGAAACTGCCCTAGGTGGGCAGGTTACCCTCCACTTT. Translation: CAISETALGGQVTLHF.

V is TRBV12-3 or TRBV12-4 and J is TRBJ2-5, with 12 bases that match TRBD1. V dropped 5 bases and J dropped 5; count of bases not matched to a gene: 9. This CDR3 contains 16 residues. Here the CDR3 DNA reads TGTGCCAGCAGTACCCCGGGACAGGGGGCCGGGGAGACCCAGTACTTC. Its protein is CASSTPGQGAGETQYF.

V is TRBV4-1 and J is TRBJ1-5; 10 positions agree with TRBD1. In germline, CDR1 is MGHRA, CDR2 YSYEKL. The length of the CDR3 is 15 residues. The trim removed 1 base at V and 5 bases at J, leaving 2 bases unmatched. The CDR3 region is CASSQGDRGDQPQHF. CDR3 in DNA: TGCGCCAGCAGCCAAGGGGACAGGGGAGATCAGCCCCAGCATTTT.

The chain links TRBV3-1 to TRBJ2-1, with unresolved D. CDR3 size: 15 residues. V lost 0 bases to trimming and J lost 2 bases, with 8 bases between them. CDR1 and CDR2 (germline): LGHDT, YNNKEL (reference sequence). CDR3: CASSQDRAAYNEQFF. In DNA, the CDR3 is TGTGCCAGCAGCCAAGATCGAGCCGCCTACAATGAGCAGTTCTTC.

The chain is built from TRBV28 and TRBJ2-1; D is uncertain. Trimming left V 6 bases short and J 3 bases short, with 0 bases between. The CDR3 loop spans 10 amino acids. Per germline, CDR1 MDHEN and CDR2 SYDVKM. Here the CDR3 reads CASSYNEQFF. DNA of the CDR3: TGTGCCAGCAGCTACAATGAGCAGTTCTTC.

V and J are TRBV7-8 and TRBJ2-7, with D unclear. The ends were cut back, 1 base at V and 3 bases at J, with 7 bases in the middle. The CDR3 loop spans 13 amino acids. Germline CDR1 is SGHVS and CDR2 is FQNEAQ. The CDR3 DNA reads TGTGCCAGCAGCTTAGAGGTTCTCTACGAGCAGTACTTC. Its protein is CASSLEVLYEQYF.

The chain combines TRBV27 with TRBJ2-3; D not resolved. The CDR3 covers 15 residues. The germline V gene encodes CDR1 MNHEY and CDR2 SMNVEV (reference sequence). V lost 2 bases, J lost 2 bases, and 11 bases lay in between. The CDR3 loop reads CASSLIGVVTDTQYF. As DNA, the CDR3 is TGTGCCAGCAGTTTAATAGGAGTTGTCACAGATACGCAGTATTTT.

This clonotype was found once. The rearrangement joins TRBV20-1 to TRBJ1-2; TRBD1 matches 11 bases. After removal of 2 bases from V and 10 bases from J, the junction contained 9 bases not matched to a gene. CDR3 length: 14 residues. The germline CDR1 and CDR2 sequences are DFQATT and SNEGSKA (reference sequence). CDR3 bases: TGCAGTGCTAGACCGGACAGGGGGCATACTAACTACACCTTC. Translated, it gives CSARPDRGHTNYTF.